The rows below give T cell receptor beta chains drawn from one sample of a study of T-cell memory formation after mild COVID-19. TCRdb redid the calling of the 5' RACE reads with MiXCR, one entry per CDR3 protein. The data hold 450,000 to 700,000 distinct CDR3 sequences, with approximately 19% observed a single time. The sample consisted of PBMCs or a T cell subset sorted from them (not recorded which). The receptors stem from an adult woman who had mild COVID-19 (a few samples of this study predate the infection). Cell type and time point are not known. Each CDR3 is given with its conserved first and last residue. The order of the fields is V gene, J gene, D gene, clone size, CDR3 DNA, CDR3 protein. A D gene is named only where the DNA matches it firmly. Size values are once, few and many counts, or a class for expanded clones, and some rows have none.

TRBV14	TRBJ2-5	TRBD2	NA	TGTGCCAGTGGACTAGCCGAGACCCAGTACTTC	CASGLAETQYF
TRBV7-2	TRBJ2-3	TRBD2	few	TGTGCCAGCAGCTTAAGCGGGAGTGGGGCAGATACGCAGTATTTT	CASSLSGSGADTQYF
TRBV15	TRBJ2-1	NA	few	TGTGCCACCAGCAGTGATCGAGCCGCCTACAATGAGCAGTTCTTC	CATSSDRAAYNEQFF
TRBV12-3/TRBV12-4	TRBJ2-1	NA	few	TGTGCCAGCAGTTTATCCAGGGTAGGCAATGAGCAGTTCTTC	CASSLSRVGNEQFF
TRBV18	TRBJ2-1	NA	few	TGTGCCAGCTCACGACAGGGCGGGGACAATGAGCAGTTCTTC	CASSRQGGDNEQFF
TRBV29-1	TRBJ2-5	TRBD2	few	TGCAGCGTTGTCGCCAGCGGGGGGGCTCAGTACTTC	CSVVASGGAQYF
TRBV29-1	TRBJ2-6	NA	NA	TGCAGCGTTGAAGATCTTCGCTCTGGGGCCAACGTCCTGACTTTC	CSVEDLRSGANVLTF
TRBV7-9	TRBJ1-2	NA	NA	TGTGCCAGCAGCTTAAAGGGGGGGCTGAAACCTAACTATGGCTACACCTTC	CASSLKGGLKPNYGYTF
TRBV24-1	TRBJ2-7	TRBD1	NA	TGTGCCACCAGTGATTCGCGGACAGGGGGCCTCGAGCAGTACTTC	CATSDSRTGGLEQYF
TRBV9	TRBJ1-3	NA	few	TGTGCCAGCAGCGTAAATAGCGGCTTGCGGCCAAACACCATATATTTT	CASSVNSGLRPNTIYF
TRBV7-2	TRBJ1-5	NA	few	TGTGCCAGCAGCTTCCGACACCTTAGCAATCAGCCCCAGCATTTT	CASSFRHLSNQPQHF
TRBV11-2	TRBJ2-7	NA	few	TGTGCCAGCAGCCCTGGACCGACCTACGAGCAGTACTTC	CASSPGPTYEQYF
TRBV20-1	TRBJ1-1	NA	few	TGCAGTGCTCGTCACCTCACAGATGCCACTGAAGCTTTCTTT	CSARHLTDATEAFF
TRBV20-1	TRBJ1-1	NA	few	TGCAGTGCTAGAGAGGGGCAGGCGAACACTGAAGCTTTCTTT	CSAREGQANTEAFF
TRBV24-1	TRBJ2-1	NA	few	TGTGCCACCAGTGATTGCCCCAGGGAGAAAGACAATGAGCAGTTCTTC	CATSDCPREKDNEQFF
TRBV5-1	TRBJ2-5	TRBD1	NA	TGCGCCAGCAGCTTGCGGGGGACAGGGTACAGCCAAGAGACCCAGTACTTC	CASSLRGTGYSQETQYF
TRBV24-1	TRBJ2-7	NA	few	TGTGCCACCAGTGAGCCCGGGACGCCACCCTACGAGCAGTACTTC	CATSEPGTPPYEQYF
TRBV7-3	TRBJ2-3	NA	few	TGTGCCAGCAGCACTAGCAGGGATACGCAGTATTTT	CASSTSRDTQYF
TRBV5-1	TRBJ1-2	NA	NA	TGCGCCAGCAGCTTGGATTCAGGGTTCTATGGCTACACCTTC	CASSLDSGFYGYTF
TRBV20-1	TRBJ2-2	NA	NA	TGCAGTGCTCTCACCCACACCGGGGAGCTGTTTTTT	CSALTHTGELFF
TRBV27	TRBJ2-5	TRBD1	NA	TGTGCCAGCAGTCCAGACAGGGGTTGGGAGACCCAGTACTTC	CASSPDRGWETQYF
TRBV20-1	TRBJ1-4	TRBD1	few	TGCAGTGCTAGAGACCCGACAGGGGGTATGGAAAAACTGTTTTTT	CSARDPTGGMEKLFF
TRBV6-1	TRBJ1-5	NA	NA	TGTGCCAGCAGTGAAAGGGAAGCCCAGCCCCAGCATTTT	CASSEREAQPQHF
TRBV27	TRBJ2-7	NA	NA	TGTGCCAGCAGTTTATCGAGTCGGGGATCCTACGAGCAGTACTTC	CASSLSSRGSYEQYF
TRBV5-1	TRBJ1-2	TRBD1	NA	TGCGCCAGCAGCGGGCCAGGGGGTCCGGACTATGGCTACACCTTC	CASSGPGGPDYGYTF
TRBV7-2	TRBJ2-2	NA	NA	TGTGCCAGCAGCTTAGCGGTCAGTCTAATTCCCGGGGAGCTGTTTTTT	CASSLAVSLIPGELFF
TRBV12-3/TRBV12-4	TRBJ2-7	TRBD1	many	TGTGCCAGCAGTCCGCTCCCCGGACAGGGGGCGCATAGCTCTAGCAGCGCGGGGGAGCAGTACTTC	CASSPLPGQGAHSSSSAGEQYF
TRBV12-5	TRBJ2-1	TRBD2	NA	TGTGCTAGTGGTCCCGGACTAGCGCTAGTGTTCTTC	CASGPGLALVFF
TRBV5-1	TRBJ2-3	NA	few	TGCGCCAGCAGGTCCAACAGGGTCATCGAGACAGATACGCAGTATTTT	CASRSNRVIETDTQYF
TRBV2	TRBJ2-2	NA	few	TGTGCCAGCAGTGATGGGGGGAGGACCGGGGAGCTGTTTTTT	CASSDGGRTGELFF
TRBV30	TRBJ1-1	NA	NA	TGTGCCTGGAGGGAGGGGAACACTGAAGCTTTCTTT	CAWREGNTEAFF
TRBV15	TRBJ1-6	TRBD1	NA	TGTGCCACCAGCACCCGACAGGGAGGGGGTTCACCCCTCCACTTT	CATSTRQGGGSPLHF
TRBV10-3	TRBJ2-7	TRBD1	few	TGTGCCATCAGTGAGAGGGGGCCCAACTACGAGCAGTACTTC	CAISERGPNYEQYF
TRBV5-1	TRBJ2-6	NA	NA	TGCGCCAGCAGCTTGGATTTCTCTGGGGCCAACGTCCTGACTTTC	CASSLDFSGANVLTF
TRBV13	TRBJ1-2	NA	few	TGTGCCAGCAGCACCGGACAGAACTCCTATGGCTACACCTTC	CASSTGQNSYGYTF
TRBV19	TRBJ2-2	NA	NA	TGTGCCAGTAGTATTACGGGGGCCACCGGGGAGCTGTTTTTT	CASSITGATGELFF
TRBV10-3	TRBJ2-5	TRBD2	NA	TGTGCCCTCAGTGAGATAGGGCGGGGGAAGACCCAGTACTTC	CALSEIGRGKTQYF
TRBV18	TRBJ2-1	NA	few	NA	CASTSGAPYNEQFF
TRBV15	TRBJ1-4	NA	NA	TGTGCCACCAGCGACGGGGGGCGCGGGATGCGGAAACTGTTTTTT	CATSDGGRGMRKLFF
TRBV7-8	TRBJ1-5	TRBD1	few	TGTGCCAGCAGCTTAGCCGGGACAGGGGTTCAGCCCCAGCATTTT	CASSLAGTGVQPQHF
TRBV10-3	TRBJ1-3	NA	few	TGTGCCATCAGTGAAAGGACTGGAAACACCATATATTTT	CAISERTGNTIYF
TRBV30	TRBJ2-3	NA	few	TGTGCCTGGATCCCCCTCGCACGGGGACACCTCACAGATACGCAGTATTTT	CAWIPLARGHLTDTQYF
TRBV30	TRBJ2-3	NA	few	TGTGCCTGGAGTGGAGATGTGACAGATACGCAGTATTTT	CAWSGDVTDTQYF
TRBV27	TRBJ2-1	TRBD1	NA	TGTGCCAGCGGGGGACAGGTTGAGCAGTTCTTC	CASGGQVEQFF
TRBV6-6	TRBJ2-3	NA	few	TGTGCCAGCAGTTACGGGTTGGAGGGCACAGATACGCAGTATTTT	CASSYGLEGTDTQYF
TRBV10-3	TRBJ2-5	NA	NA	TGTGCCATCAGTGACCCGACTGGACAGCAAGAGACCCAGTACTTC	CAISDPTGQQETQYF
TRBV7-2	TRBJ2-3	NA	NA	TGTGCCAGCAGCTTAATCCCCTATAGCACAGATACGCAGTATTTT	CASSLIPYSTDTQYF
TRBV7-3	TRBJ2-1	NA	many	TGTGCCAGCAGCATAAACGGGGGATTTAGCTATGAGCAGTTCTTC	CASSINGGFSYEQFF
TRBV12-3/TRBV12-4	TRBJ2-2	TRBD2	few	TGTGCCAGCACCCCACTGGCGGGAGGAGTCACCGGGGAGCTGTTTTTT	CASTPLAGGVTGELFF
TRBV15	TRBJ1-2	NA	NA	TGTGCCACCAGCAGAGTAGTCACCTCAGTAGGAGATGGCTACACCTTC	CATSRVVTSVGDGYTF
TRBV5-6	TRBJ2-2	TRBD1	few	TGTGCCAGCAGCCCCGGACAGGGGGTCTGGGAGCTGTTTTTT	CASSPGQGVWELFF
TRBV6-1	TRBJ2-3	TRBD2	few	TGTGCCAGCAGCTTTCTAGCGGGGAGCACAGATACGCAGTATTTT	CASSFLAGSTDTQYF
TRBV7-3	TRBJ2-2	TRBD2	NA	TGTGCCAGCAGCTTAAAGGCGGGGGAGAACACCGGGGAGCTGTTTTTT	CASSLKAGENTGELFF
TRBV7-6	TRBJ2-5	NA	many	TGTGCCAGCAGCCCGGGTGTGGGTGGGGGCGAAGAGACCCAGTACTTC	CASSPGVGGGEETQYF
TRBV5-1	TRBJ1-2	TRBD1	few	TGCGCCAGCGGACCCAGGGACAGGGGGAACTATGGCTACACCTTC	CASGPRDRGNYGYTF